This T cell receptor (beta chain) was sequenced in a study of T-cell memory formation after mild COVID-19. The table lists this clonotype with a few counts. V lost 2 bases to trimming and J lost 7 bases, with 20 bases between them. CDR3 length: 15 amino acids. From germline, CDR1 is SQVTM and CDR2 ANQGSEA. Each CDR3 protein gets one entry after TCRdb re-called the 5' RACE reads with MiXCR. The sample records 400,000 to 500,000 distinct CDR3 sequences, under 20% being singletons. The rearrangement links TRBV29-1 to TRBJ1-2, with D uncertain. This receptor was taken from a man aged 18-30 years who had mild COVID-19 (a few samples of this study predate the infection). Cell type and time point are not known. Sequences were obtained from PBMCs or a T cell subset sorted from them (not recorded which). The chain's CDR3 is CSVEPSLDGRGGYTF. In nucleotides, the CDR3 is TGCAGCGTTGAACCCTCTCTGGACGGGCGCGGTGGCTACACCTTC.